This T cell receptor beta chain was sequenced for a study of control samples from healthy donors and cancer patients. Using immunoSEQ multiplex PCR, the repertoire was profiled, and TCRdb retains in-frame clones only, with some absent. In the table there are over 150,000 clones, approximately 94% of which are singletons. Germline V gene sequence: CDR1 SGHKS, CDR2 YYEKEE (reference sequence). With V trimmed by 4 bases and J by 2 bases, 7 bases remained unmatched. CDR3 length: 15 amino acids. The sequencing input was blood. The chain combines TRBV5-5 with TRBJ2-7; 9 positions match TRBD1. The receptor was derived from a woman between 18 and 29 years old in good health. The CDR3 DNA reads TGTGCCAGCAGCCCCCTGGGACAGGGAGCCTACGAGCAGTACTTC. It is translated as CASSPLGQGAYEQYF.